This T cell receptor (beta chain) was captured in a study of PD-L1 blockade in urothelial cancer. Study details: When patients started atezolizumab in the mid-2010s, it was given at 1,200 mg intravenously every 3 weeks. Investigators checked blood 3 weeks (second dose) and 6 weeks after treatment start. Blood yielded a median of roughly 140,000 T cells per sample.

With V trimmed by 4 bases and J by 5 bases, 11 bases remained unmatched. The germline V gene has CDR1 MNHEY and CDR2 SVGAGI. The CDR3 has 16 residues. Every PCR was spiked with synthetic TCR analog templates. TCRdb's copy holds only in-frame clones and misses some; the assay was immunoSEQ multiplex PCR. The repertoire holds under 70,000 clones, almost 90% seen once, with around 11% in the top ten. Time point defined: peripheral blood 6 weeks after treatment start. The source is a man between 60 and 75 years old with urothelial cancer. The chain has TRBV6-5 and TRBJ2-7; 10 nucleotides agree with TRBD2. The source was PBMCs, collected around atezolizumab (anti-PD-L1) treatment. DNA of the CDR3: TGTGCCAGCAGTTCAGCGGGAGGGCCTCTTTCTGACGAGCAGTACTTC. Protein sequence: CASSSAGGPLSDEQYF.